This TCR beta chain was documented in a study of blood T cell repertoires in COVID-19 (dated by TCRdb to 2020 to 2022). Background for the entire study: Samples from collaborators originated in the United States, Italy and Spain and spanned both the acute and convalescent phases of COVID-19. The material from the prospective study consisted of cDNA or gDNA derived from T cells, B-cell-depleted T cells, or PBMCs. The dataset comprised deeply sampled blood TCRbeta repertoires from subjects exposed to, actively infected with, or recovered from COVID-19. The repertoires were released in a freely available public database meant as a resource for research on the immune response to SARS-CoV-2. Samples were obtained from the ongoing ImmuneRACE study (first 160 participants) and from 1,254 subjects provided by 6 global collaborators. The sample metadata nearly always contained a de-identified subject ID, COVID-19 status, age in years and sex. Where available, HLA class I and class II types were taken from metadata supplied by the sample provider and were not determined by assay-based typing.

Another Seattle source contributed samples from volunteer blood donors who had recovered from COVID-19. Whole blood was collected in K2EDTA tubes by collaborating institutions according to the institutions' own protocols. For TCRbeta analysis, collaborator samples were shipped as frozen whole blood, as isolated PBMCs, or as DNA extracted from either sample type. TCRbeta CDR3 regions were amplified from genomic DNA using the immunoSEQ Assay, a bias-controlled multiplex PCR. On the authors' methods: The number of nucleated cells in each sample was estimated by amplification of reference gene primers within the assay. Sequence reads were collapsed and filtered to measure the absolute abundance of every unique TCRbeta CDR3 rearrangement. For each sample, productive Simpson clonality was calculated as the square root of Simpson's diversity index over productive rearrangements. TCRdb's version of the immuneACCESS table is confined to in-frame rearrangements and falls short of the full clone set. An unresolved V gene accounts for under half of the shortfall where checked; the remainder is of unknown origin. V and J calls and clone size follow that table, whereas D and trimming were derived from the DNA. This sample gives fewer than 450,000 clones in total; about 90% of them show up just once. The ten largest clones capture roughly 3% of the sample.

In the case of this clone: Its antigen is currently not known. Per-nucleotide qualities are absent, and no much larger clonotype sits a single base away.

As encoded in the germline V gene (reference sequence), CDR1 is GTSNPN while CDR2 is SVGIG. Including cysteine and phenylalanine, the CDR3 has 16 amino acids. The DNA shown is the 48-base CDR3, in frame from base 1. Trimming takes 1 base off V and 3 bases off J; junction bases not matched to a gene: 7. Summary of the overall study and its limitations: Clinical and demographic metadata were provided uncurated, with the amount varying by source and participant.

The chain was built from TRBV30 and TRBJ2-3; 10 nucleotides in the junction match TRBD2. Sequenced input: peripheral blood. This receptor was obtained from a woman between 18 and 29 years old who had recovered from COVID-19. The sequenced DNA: TGTGCCTGGAGTGCCCCTAGCGGGAGTATGACAGATACGCAGTATTTT. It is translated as CAWSAPSGSMTDTQYF.